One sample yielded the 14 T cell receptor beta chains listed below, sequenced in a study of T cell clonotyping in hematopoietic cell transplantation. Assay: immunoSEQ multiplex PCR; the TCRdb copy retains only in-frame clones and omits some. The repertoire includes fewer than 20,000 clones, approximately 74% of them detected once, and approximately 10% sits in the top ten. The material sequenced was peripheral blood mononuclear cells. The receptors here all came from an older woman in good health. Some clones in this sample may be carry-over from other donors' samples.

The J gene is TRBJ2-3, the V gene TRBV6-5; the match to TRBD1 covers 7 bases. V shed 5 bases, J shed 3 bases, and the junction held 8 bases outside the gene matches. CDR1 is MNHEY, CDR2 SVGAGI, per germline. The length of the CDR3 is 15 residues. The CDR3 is CASSHTLQGTDTQYF. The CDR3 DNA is TGTGCCAGCAGTCACACCTTACAGGGGACAGATACGCAGTATTTT.

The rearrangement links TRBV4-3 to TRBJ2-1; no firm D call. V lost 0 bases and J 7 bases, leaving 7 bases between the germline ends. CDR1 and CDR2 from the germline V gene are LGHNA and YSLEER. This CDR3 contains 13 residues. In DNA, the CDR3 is TGCGCCAGCAGCCAAGATGTGGTAAATGAGCAGTTCTTC. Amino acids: CASSQDVVNEQFF.

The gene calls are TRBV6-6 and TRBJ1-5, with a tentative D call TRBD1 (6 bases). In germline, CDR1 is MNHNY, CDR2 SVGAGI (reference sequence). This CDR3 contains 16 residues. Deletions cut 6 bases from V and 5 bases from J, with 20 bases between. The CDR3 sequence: CASSPLPPRTDQPQHF. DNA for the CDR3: TGTGCCAGCAGCCCCCTACCCCCGCGGACAGATCAGCCCCAGCATTTT.

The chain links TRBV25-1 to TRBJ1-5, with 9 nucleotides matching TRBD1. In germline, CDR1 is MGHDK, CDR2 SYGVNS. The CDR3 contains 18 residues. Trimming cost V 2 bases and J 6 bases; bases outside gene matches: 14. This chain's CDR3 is CASSEPSPGTGIGQPQHF. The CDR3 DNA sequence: TGTGCCAGCAGTGAACCTAGTCCCGGGACAGGGATAGGTCAGCCCCAGCATTTT.

The DNA of the CDR3 is TGTGCCAGCAGTGAATATTCGGACAGGTCATACTCACCCCTCCACTTT. This translates into CASSEYSDRSYSPLHF. This sequence joins TRBV25-1 and TRBJ1-6; 7 bases agree with TRBD1. Germline V gene sequence: CDR1 MGHDK, CDR2 SYGVNS. This CDR3 is 16 amino acids long. The junction had 9 bases not matched to a gene; V was cut back by 0 bases and J by 10 bases. The full variable domain, in which reference TRBV25-1 and TRBJ1-6 provide the parts outside the CDR3, is EADIYQTPRYLVIGTGKKITLECSQTMGHDKMYWYQQDPGMELHLIHYSYGVNSTEKGDLSSESTVSRIRTEHFPLTLESARPSHTSQYLCASSEYSDRSYSPLHFGNGTRLTVT.

CDR3 sequence (DNA): TGTGCCAGCAGTTTTTCTAGCTTGGAGACCCAGTACTTC. The encoded protein is CASSFSSLETQYF. The V gene is TRBV28, the J gene TRBJ2-5; tentatively, D is TRBD2 (5 bases). This CDR3 contains 13 residues. The germline CDR1 and CDR2 sequences are MDHEN and SYDVKM. V gave up 3 bases and J gave up 5 bases, with 10 bases separating them.

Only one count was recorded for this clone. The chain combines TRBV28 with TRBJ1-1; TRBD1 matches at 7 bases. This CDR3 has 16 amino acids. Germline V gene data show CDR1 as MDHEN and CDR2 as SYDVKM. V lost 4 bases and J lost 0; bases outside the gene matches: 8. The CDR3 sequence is CASSSRQGYMNTEAFF. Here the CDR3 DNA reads TGTGCCAGCAGTTCCCGACAGGGTTATATGAACACTGAAGCTTTCTTT.

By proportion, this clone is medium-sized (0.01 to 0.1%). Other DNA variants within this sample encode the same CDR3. The CDR3 is CASSSERGGQETQYF. DNA for the CDR3: TGTGCCAGCAGCTCCGAGCGGGGGGGTCAAGAGACCCAGTACTTC. The chain carries TRBV7-2 and TRBJ2-5; 10 bases line up with TRBD2. The germline V gene has CDR1 SGHTA and CDR2 FQGNSA. With 4 bases clipped from V and 2 bases from J, the junction kept 4 bases outside the gene matches. The CDR3 runs to 15 residues.

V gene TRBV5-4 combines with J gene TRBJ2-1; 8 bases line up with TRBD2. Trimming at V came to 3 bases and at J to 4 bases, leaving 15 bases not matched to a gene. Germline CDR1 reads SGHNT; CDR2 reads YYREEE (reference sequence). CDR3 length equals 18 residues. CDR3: CASSSGGSGVLNYNEQFF. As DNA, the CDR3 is TGTGCCAGCAGCTCTGGAGGTAGCGGGGTTCTAAATTACAATGAGCAGTTCTTC.

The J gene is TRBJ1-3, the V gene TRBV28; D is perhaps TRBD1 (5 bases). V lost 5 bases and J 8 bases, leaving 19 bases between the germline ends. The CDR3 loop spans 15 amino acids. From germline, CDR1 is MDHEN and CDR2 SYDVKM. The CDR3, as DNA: TGTGCCAGCAGTCCCCGGGATGGGGGTAGAGACACCATATATTTT. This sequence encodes CASSPRDGGRDTIYF. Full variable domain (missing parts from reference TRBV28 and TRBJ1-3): DVKVTQSSRYLVKRTGEKVFLECVQDMDHENMFWYRQDPGLGLRLIYFSYDVKMKEKGDIPEGYSVSREKKERFSLILESASTNQTSMYLCASSPRDGGRDTIYFGEGSWLTVV.

The CDR3 bases are TGTGCCACCAGGACAGGGAGCTCTGGAAACACCATATATTTT. It codes for CATRTGSSGNTIYF. The rearrangement joins TRBV6-5 to TRBJ1-3, with TRBD1 identical over 8 bases. The V and J ends lost 10 bases and 0 bases, in that order; junction bases with no gene match: 5. CDR1 and CDR2 from the germline V gene are MNHEY and SVGAGI. The CDR3 length is 14 residues.

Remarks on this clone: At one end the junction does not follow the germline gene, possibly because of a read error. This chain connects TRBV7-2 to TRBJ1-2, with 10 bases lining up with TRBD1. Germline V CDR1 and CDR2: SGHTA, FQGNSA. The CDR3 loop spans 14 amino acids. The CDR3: CASSDPGQGYGNTF. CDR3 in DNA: TGTGCCAGCAGCGACCCGGGACAGGGGTATGGCAACACCTTC. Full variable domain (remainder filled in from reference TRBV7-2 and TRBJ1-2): GAGVSQSPSNKVTEKGKDVELRCDPISGHTALYWYRQSLGQGLEFLIYFQGNSAPDKSGLPSDRFSAERTGGSVSTLTIQRTQQEDSAVYLCASSDPGQGYGNTFGSGTRLTVV.

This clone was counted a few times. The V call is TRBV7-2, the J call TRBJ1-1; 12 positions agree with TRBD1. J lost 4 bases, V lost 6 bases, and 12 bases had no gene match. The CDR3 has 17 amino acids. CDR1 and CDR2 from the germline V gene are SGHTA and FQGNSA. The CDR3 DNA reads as TGTGCCAGCAGGCCGCTTCCGGGACAGGGGGCCGGCACTGAAGCTTTCTTT. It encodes CASRPLPGQGAGTEAFF.

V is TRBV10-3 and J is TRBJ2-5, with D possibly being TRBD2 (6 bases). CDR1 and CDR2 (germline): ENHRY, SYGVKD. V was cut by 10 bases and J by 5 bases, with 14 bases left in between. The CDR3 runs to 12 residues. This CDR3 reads CASSRSGETQYF. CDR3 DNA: TGTGCCAGTAGCCGTAGCGGCGAGACCCAGTACTTC.